A selection of T cell receptor beta chains follows, all from one sample in a study of vaccination effects on CD4 cells after COVID-19. Data came from immunoSEQ multiplex PCR; TCRdb stores just in-frame clones and leaves some out. The sample shows about 34,000 clones, around three quarters of them seen only once. These receptors are not linked to any known antigen. Source: CD4+ T cells from PBMCs cultured with HCoV-OC43 spike peptides, taken before COVID-19 vaccination. The receptors derive from a human donor who received a COVID-19 vaccine. The CDR3 runs from the conserved cysteine through the conserved F or W. The D gene is left open where the match is weak. A clone size is listed for some rows: how often the clone was seen (once, few, many), or a class if it is expanded.

V: TRBV5-6; D: .; J: TRBJ1-2; size: .; DNA: TGTGCCAGCAGCTTAGTTGCAGGGGCTGAATATGGCTACACCTTC; CDR3: CASSLVAGAEYGYTF
V: TRBV28; D: .; J: TRBJ2-7; size: .; DNA: TGTGCCAGCAGTTTAGGGTTGGCGTCCGACCAGTACTTC; CDR3: CASSLGLASDQYF
V: TRBV5-4; D: .; J: TRBJ1-2; size: .; DNA: TGTGCCAGCAGCTTCCCCGGGACAATCGGCTACACCTTC; CDR3: CASSFPGTIGYTF
V: TRBV10-3; D: .; J: TRBJ1-3; size: .; DNA: TGTGCCATACTGGAGGGAGAAAACACCATATATTTT; CDR3: CAILEGENTIYF
V: TRBV7-2; D: .; J: TRBJ1-2; size: .; DNA: TGTGCCAGCAGCTTAGCGCTAGCCCCTGGGCACGGCTACACCTTC; CDR3: CASSLALAPGHGYTF
V: TRBV28; D: .; J: TRBJ1-5; size: .; DNA: TGTGCCAGCAGGTTAGGGGGTCGAGGGTATTTGAAGCCCCAGCATTTT; CDR3: CASRLGGRGYLKPQHF
V: TRBV4-2; D: .; J: TRBJ2-3; size: .; DNA: TGTGCCAGCAGCCAAGAGAATGGCCTAGCGATCACAGATACGCAGTATTTT; CDR3: CASSQENGLAITDTQYF
V: TRBV5-1; D: TRBD1; J: TRBJ1-2; size: .; DNA: TGCGCCAGCAGCCAAACAGGGGAAAGGAACTATGGCTACACCTTC; CDR3: CASSQTGERNYGYTF
V: TRBV19; D: .; J: TRBJ2-2; size: .; DNA: TGTGCCAGTAGTATAAGATCCCCAGGGATCCCCGGGGAGCTGTTTTTT; CDR3: CASSIRSPGIPGELFF
V: TRBV6-5; D: TRBD1; J: TRBJ1-2; size: .; DNA: TGTGCCAGCAGTCCGAGACAACGGACAGGGGCCTACACCTTC; CDR3: CASSPRQRTGAYTF
V: TRBV5-1; D: .; J: TRBJ1-2; size: once; DNA: TGCGCCAGCAGCTTGGTTGGGTCGGATTATGGCTACACCTTC; CDR3: CASSLVGSDYGYTF
V: TRBV19; D: TRBD1; J: TRBJ2-2; size: .; DNA: TGTGCCAGTAGTGGAGGCAGGGGGAGCCGGGAGCTGTTTTTT; CDR3: CASSGGRGSRELFF
V: TRBV30; D: .; J: TRBJ2-2; size: .; DNA: TGTGCCTGGAGTCCTGGCCTCATGAAGGCCGGGGAGCTGTTTTTT; CDR3: CAWSPGLMKAGELFF
V: TRBV19; D: .; J: TRBJ1-6; size: .; DNA: TGTGCCAGTAGGGCGGGAGGGGGGCCGAGAGATTCACCCCTCCACTTT; CDR3: CASRAGGGPRDSPLHF
V: TRBV6-2/TRBV6-3; D: .; J: TRBJ1-1; size: .; DNA: TGTGCCAGCAGTTACTCGACAGCTCGTTGGAGGGAAAACACTGAAGCTTTCTTT; CDR3: CASSYSTARWRENTEAFF
V: TRBV18; D: .; J: TRBJ1-6; size: .; DNA: TGTGCCAGCTCACGAGGGAGCGTTGGCTATAATTCACCCCTCCACTTT; CDR3: CASSRGSVGYNSPLHF
V: TRBV25-1; D: .; J: TRBJ1-1; size: few; DNA: TGTGCCAGCAGATACAGGGAGGGGACTGAAGCTTTCTTT; CDR3: CASRYREGTEAFF
V: TRBV6-2/TRBV6-3; D: TRBD1; J: TRBJ1-2; size: once; DNA: TGTGCCAGCAGCGCGCGCTGGACAGGGCAGAATGGCTACACCTTC; CDR3: CASSARWTGQNGYTF
V: TRBV30; D: TRBD1; J: TRBJ2-3; size: .; DNA: TGTGCCTGGGGGCCGGGACAGGGCACAGATACGCAGTATTTT; CDR3: CAWGPGQGTDTQYF
V: TRBV5-1; D: TRBD1; J: TRBJ2-7; size: once; DNA: TGCGCCAGCAGCTTGAGCCGGGACAGAGGCCCGCGGTACGAGCAGTACTTC; CDR3: CASSLSRDRGPRYEQYF
V: TRBV28; D: .; J: TRBJ2-4; size: .; DNA: TGTGCCAGCAGTCTCCCGACAGGATCCAAAAACATTCAGTACTTC; CDR3: CASSLPTGSKNIQYF
V: TRBV4-1; D: .; J: TRBJ1-3; size: .; DNA: TGCGCCAGCAGGGCCGTGACCTCTGGAAACACCATATATTTT; CDR3: CASRAVTSGNTIYF
V: TRBV5-1; D: TRBD1; J: TRBJ2-7; size: .; DNA: TGCGCCAGCAGCTTCTCAGGGGGAAACGAGCAGTACTTC; CDR3: CASSFSGGNEQYF
V: TRBV5-6; D: .; J: TRBJ1-5; size: .; DNA: TGTGCCAGCAGCTTGGGTAGCAATCAGCCCCAGCATTTT; CDR3: CASSLGSNQPQHF
V: TRBV7-2; D: .; J: TRBJ2-7; size: .; DNA: TGTGCCAGCAACTTAGGGTCCCCCTACGAGCAGTACTTC; CDR3: CASNLGSPYEQYF
V: TRBV20-1; D: .; J: TRBJ1-2; size: .; DNA: TGCAGTGCTAGGATAGATGGCTACACCTTC; CDR3: CSARIDGYTF
V: TRBV18; D: .; J: TRBJ2-2; size: .; DNA: TGTGCCAGCTCAATGGCTACCGGGGAGCTGTTTTTT; CDR3: CASSMATGELFF
V: TRBV3-1/TRBV3-2; D: .; J: TRBJ1-5; size: .; DNA: TGTGCCAGCAGCCAGGGGGGTTTCTGGGGCTATAGCAATCAGCCCCAGCATTTT; CDR3: CASSQGGFWGYSNQPQHF
V: TRBV5-4; D: .; J: TRBJ2-1; size: .; DNA: TGTGCCAGCAGCGAATCGACTTCGAATGAGCAGTTCTTC; CDR3: CASSESTSNEQFF
V: TRBV4-2; D: TRBD2; J: TRBJ2-5; size: few; DNA: TGTGCCAGCAGCACCCCCGGGGGGTCCAAAGGGGCCCAGTACTTC; CDR3: CASSTPGGSKGAQYF
V: TRBV5-5; D: .; J: TRBJ1-3; size: .; DNA: TGTGCCAGCAGCTTGCCCTGGACAGCCCCTGGAAACACCATATATTTT; CDR3: CASSLPWTAPGNTIYF
V: TRBV2; D: .; J: TRBJ1-5; size: .; DNA: TGTGCCAGCAGTGAGGTCGACAGGTCTGGTCAGCCCCAGCATTTT; CDR3: CASSEVDRSGQPQHF
V: TRBV6-5; D: .; J: TRBJ2-1; size: once; DNA: TGTGCCAGCACGCGGGACCCTAACAATGAGCAGTTCTTC; CDR3: CASTRDPNNEQFF
V: TRBV6-5; D: TRBD1; J: TRBJ2-7; size: .; DNA: TGTGCCAGCAACCGGGACAGGGATTACGAGCAGTACTTC; CDR3: CASNRDRDYEQYF
V: TRBV18; D: .; J: TRBJ2-6; size: .; DNA: TGTGCCAGCTCACCACCCGGAGGCTCTGGGGCCAACGTCCTGACTTTC; CDR3: CASSPPGGSGANVLTF
V: TRBV2; D: TRBD1; J: TRBJ2-7; size: .; DNA: TGTGCCAGCAGTGAGGACAGGGGATCCTCCTACGAGCAGTACTTC; CDR3: CASSEDRGSSYEQYF
V: TRBV28; D: .; J: TRBJ1-2; size: .; DNA: TGTGCCAGCAGTACGAGGGCAGGGAATGGCTACACCTTC; CDR3: CASSTRAGNGYTF
V: TRBV5-1; D: .; J: TRBJ1-5; size: .; DNA: TGCGCCGGGGATCAGCCCCAGCATTTT; CDR3: CAGDQPQHF
V: TRBV5-6; D: TRBD2; J: TRBJ2-1; size: few; DNA: TGTGCCAGCAGCTTCGGACGTAGCGGGAGGCCGCGGGAGGGAAATGAGCAGTTCTTC; CDR3: CASSFGRSGRPREGNEQFF
V: TRBV12-1; D: .; J: TRBJ2-1; size: .; DNA: TGTGCCAGCAGCAGCCTAGGTATCACGAGAGAGCAGTTCTTC; CDR3: CASSSLGITREQFF
V: TRBV11-2; D: TRBD2; J: TRBJ2-3; size: .; DNA: TGTGCCAGCAGCTCAGGGGCTAGCGGGATAACAGATACGCAGTATTTT; CDR3: CASSSGASGITDTQYF
V: TRBV18; D: .; J: TRBJ1-1; size: .; DNA: TGTGCCAGCTCACCTGACGGAGGGGGAATGGTAGCTTTCTTT; CDR3: CASSPDGGGMVAFF
V: TRBV5-1; D: .; J: TRBJ2-7; size: .; DNA: TGCGCCAGCAGCTTGGAGGGCGGCCATTACTACGAGCAGTACTTC; CDR3: CASSLEGGHYYEQYF
V: TRBV21-1; D: .; J: TRBJ2-7; size: once; DNA: TGTGCCACTCCAGGCTACGAGCAGTACTTC; CDR3: CATPGYEQYF
V: TRBV19; D: TRBD1; J: TRBJ1-2; size: few; DNA: TGTGCCAGTAGTGCCGGGACAGGGGGCGCCTATGGCTACACCTTC; CDR3: CASSAGTGGAYGYTF
V: TRBV3-1/TRBV3-2; D: .; J: TRBJ2-5; size: once; DNA: TGTGCCAGCAGCCAAACTCTCACCGCCCAGTACTTC; CDR3: CASSQTLTAQYF